This TCR beta chain originates from a study of cytomegalovirus exposure and HLA in healthy donors. Whole-study findings and limits: With further analysis later on, most CMV-associated TCR beta chains appeared HLA-restricted.

This clone came up once. Its antigen is still unknown. The primer mix had 60 Vbeta and 13 Jbeta primers. Assay used: immunoSEQ multiplex PCR; TCRdb lists only in-frame clones, some missing. Of 98,000 or so clones in the sample, about four fifths are singletons; the top ten hold more than 7%. The germline V gene has CDR1 WSHSY and CDR2 SAAADI. The CDR3 runs 22 residues. V lost 3 bases, J lost 7 bases, and 33 bases stayed unmatched. Sequenced input: PBMCs. This TCR was sampled from a human donor in good health. This chain uses TRBV10-2 with TRBJ2-7; 7 positions agree with TRBD1. CDR3 protein: CASSDRINIRQGVGTPYGEQYF. CDR3 DNA sequence: TGCGCCAGCAGTGATCGAATAAATATAAGACAGGGTGTTGGAACACCATATGGGGAGCAGTACTTC.